This T cell receptor beta chain appears in the sequencing data of a study of shared clonotypes between healthy human individuals. Study outcomes and limitations: Sequencing depth was expected to influence donor clonotype sharing. Sampling used blood alone; tissue repertoires probably differ.

The naive CD8 population came from CD45RO-negative cells selected for CCR7, without terminally differentiated effector memory CD45RA+ cells. CDR1 is LGHNT and CDR2 is FRNRAP in the germline V gene. This CDR3 has 18 residues. V lost 7 bases and J lost 6; bases outside the gene matches: 20. This clone has a single count. Its antigen is still unknown. Using immunoSEQ multiplex PCR, the repertoire was profiled, and TCRdb retains in-frame clones only, with some absent. The data hold some 1,900,000 clones, with about 95% observed a single time. The receptor was isolated from a man between 18 and 29 years old in good health. Sequences were obtained from naive CD8+ T cells sorted from blood. The genes are TRBV12-5 and TRBJ2-3; 9 nucleotides line up with TRBD1. CDR3 sequence reads: CASALGTGSRKEGDTQYF. The CDR3 DNA reads TGTGCTAGTGCCCTTGGGACAGGGTCCCGCAAAGAAGGGGATACGCAGTATTTT.